Presented here are 3 T cell receptor beta chains from one specimen sequenced in a study of blood T cell repertoires in COVID-19. Profiling relied on immunoSEQ multiplex PCR, and the TCRdb table lists in-frame clones only, not all of them. Here the sample spans under 200,000 clones, approximately 86% being singletons. Material: peripheral blood. The receptors derive from a woman older than 75 with acute or convalescent COVID-19.

The chain joins TRBV9 to TRBJ2-3; 7 bases match TRBD2. CDR1 and CDR2 (germline): SGDLS, YYNGEE. With 4 bases clipped from V and 1 base from J, the junction kept 6 bases outside the gene matches. The CDR3 is made up of 15 amino acids. This CDR3 reads CASSPNLAGTDTQYF. As DNA, the CDR3 is TGTGCCAGCAGCCCAAACCTAGCGGGCACAGATACGCAGTATTTT.

This chain joins TRBV18 and TRBJ2-3; D possibly corresponds to TRBD2 (6 bases). The CDR3 is made up of 16 amino acids. The V gene lost 3 bases and the J gene lost 4 bases, with 17 bases spanning the gap. Per the germline V gene, CDR1 is KGHSH and CDR2 is LQKENI. CDR3 coding DNA: TGTGCCAGCTCACCGAACCGACTGGGAGGATCAGATACGCAGTATTTT. Translation: CASSPNRLGGSDTQYF.

This clone was seen a few times. The chain has TRBV29-1 and TRBJ2-5, with D maybe TRBD2 (7 bases). The germline V gene has CDR1 SQVTM and CDR2 ANQGSEA. There are 15 residues in the CDR3. Trimming removed 0 bases at V and 7 bases at J, with 18 bases between. In nucleotides, the CDR3 is TGCAGCGTTGAAGATCTACGGGGGGCGCGGGGGACCCAGTACTTC. Translating gives CSVEDLRGARGTQYF.